These T cell receptor beta chains were read from a single sample in a study of shared clonotypes between healthy human individuals. Sequencing used immunoSEQ multiplex PCR; TCRdb keeps in-frame clones, though not all of them. The repertoire includes about 2.4 million clones, approximately 93% of them detected once, and 0.36% sits in the top ten. The source material was naive CD4+ T cells from PBMCs. The receptors stem from a young man in good health. Some clones in this sample may be carry-over from other donors' samples. CDR3s include the opening cysteine and the closing phenylalanine or tryptophan. The D gene is left open where the match is weak. Part of the rows lack a size; the others show once, few, many or a class for expanded clones.

once	TRBJ2-1	TRBV7-3	TRBD2	CASSFGTSGSREQFF	TGTGCCAGCAGCTTCGGGACTAGCGGGAGCAGAGAGCAGTTCTTC
.	TRBJ2-5	TRBV18	TRBD2	CASSPPRLAGETQYF	TGTGCCAGCTCACCACCGAGGCTAGCGGGGGAGACCCAGTACTTC
.	TRBJ1-5	TRBV4-1	.	CASSRQVIGNQPQHF	TGCGCCAGCAGTCGACAGGTGATCGGCAATCAGCCCCAGCATTTT
.	TRBJ2-7	TRBV9	.	CASSESGRTYEQYF	TGTGCCAGCAGCGAGTCCGGACGCACCTACGAGCAGTACTTC
.	TRBJ2-7	TRBV4-1	.	CASSTGLIYEQYF	TGCGCCAGCAGCACTGGACTTATCTACGAGCAGTACTTC
.	TRBJ2-7	TRBV7-2	.	CASSYGGAYEQYF	TGTGCCAGCAGCTATGGTGGGGCCTACGAGCAGTACTTC
.	TRBJ2-7	TRBV5-6	TRBD1	CASSSGTGSSSYEQYF	TGTGCCAGCAGCTCCGGGACAGGGTCGAGCTCCTACGAGCAGTACTTC
.	TRBJ2-2	TRBV28	TRBD1	CASSLAGTGATGELFF	TGTGCCAGCAGTCTAGCCGGGACAGGGGCTACCGGGGAGCTGTTTTTT
.	TRBJ1-2	TRBV6-1	.	CAILRTLRNYGYTF	TGTGCCATCCTACGGACACTAAGGAACTATGGCTACACCTTC
.	TRBJ2-5	TRBV2	.	CASSQDRNQETQYF	TGTGCCAGCAGTCAAGACAGGAACCAAGAGACCCAGTACTTC
.	TRBJ2-1	TRBV5-4	TRBD2	CASSFLGLAGGVNEQFF	TGTGCCAGCAGCTTCTTGGGACTAGCGGGAGGGGTTAATGAGCAGTTCTTC
.	TRBJ2-1	TRBV7-2	.	CASSLWEASYNEQFF	TGTGCCAGCAGCCTTTGGGAGGCCTCCTACAATGAGCAGTTCTTC
once	TRBJ2-6	TRBV29-1	.	CSVGRGLSGANVLTF	TGCAGCGTTGGGCGGGGGCTCTCTGGGGCCAACGTCCTGACTTTC
.	TRBJ2-3	TRBV15	TRBD2	CATSPGRGVGDTQYF	TGTGCCACCTCCCCCGGTCGGGGGGTAGGAGATACGCAGTATTTT
.	TRBJ1-3	TRBV19	.	CASSILRVRGNTIYF	TGTGCCAGTAGTATTTTGAGGGTGCGAGGAAACACCATATATTTT
.	TRBJ1-2	TRBV7-8	TRBD1	CASSLEQGSGGYTF	TGTGCCAGCAGCTTAGAACAGGGGTCGGGCGGCTACACCTTC
.	TRBJ1-4	TRBV28	TRBD1	CASSGRDRGHEKLFF	TGTGCCAGCAGTGGCCGGGACAGGGGGCATGAAAAACTGTTTTTT
few	TRBJ2-1	TRBV19	TRBD2	CASSSGTSGSREQFF	TGTGCCTCATCATCCGGGACTAGCGGGAGTAGGGAGCAGTTCTTC
.	TRBJ2-7	TRBV28	TRBD2	CASGRAGLFYEQYF	TGTGCCAGCGGGAGGGCAGGGCTTTTCTACGAGCAGTACTTC
.	TRBJ2-3	TRBV5-4	TRBD1	CASSLGGQGYADTQYF	TGTGCCAGCAGCTTGGGAGGACAGGGTTACGCAGATACGCAGTATTTT